The 11 T cell receptor beta chains reported below all come from one sample, sequenced in a study of blood T cells in healthy people across ages. PCR was performed a second time for 7 to 11 cycles using a sample-barcoded 5' primer and a J-beta primer mix. TCRdb analysed the 5' RACE reads with MiXCR anew, one entry per CDR3 protein. This table holds about 1,400,000 distinct CDR3 sequences, 40% to 50% found once. Sequenced sample: blood. The source of these receptors is a woman under 30 in good health.

The V and J genes are TRBV5-1 and TRBJ1-2; 8 bases line up with TRBD1. CDR1 and CDR2 from the germline V gene are SGHRS and YFSETQ. The length of the CDR3 is 15 residues. The ends lost 3 bases at V and 7 bases at J; junction bases unmatched: 11. CDR3 loop: CASSWGVDRGSGYTF. The DNA for the CDR3 is TGCGCCAGCAGCTGGGGAGTTGACAGGGGTAGTGGCTACACCTTC. The variable domain in full, completed from reference TRBV5-1 and TRBJ1-2, reads KAGVTQTPRYLIKTRGQQVTLSCSPISGHRSVSWYQQTPGQGLQFLFEYFSETQRNKGNFPGRFSGRQFSNSRSEMNVSTLELGDSALYLCASSWGVDRGSGYTFGSGTRLTVV.

This rearrangement joins TRBV2 to TRBJ2-1; 8 bases agree with TRBD2. The CDR3 runs 13 residues. Trimming cost V 6 bases and J 6 bases; bases outside gene matches: 4. In germline, CDR1 is SNHLY, CDR2 FYNNEI. In nucleotides, the CDR3 is TGTGCCAGCAGGGGGACTAGTGGCAATGAGCAGTTCTTC. Its protein is CASRGTSGNEQFF.

V usage is TRBV7-9 and J usage is TRBJ2-7, with 10 nucleotides matching TRBD2. Trimming removed 1 base from V and 5 bases from J; junction bases left unmatched: 8. Germline assignment: CDR1 SEHNR and CDR2 FQNEAQ (reference sequence). The CDR3 totals 16 residues. CDR3 in DNA: TGTGCCAGCAGCTTAGTTCGGTTAGCGGGAGGCCACGAGCAGTACTTC. This codes for CASSLVRLAGGHEQYF.

This clonotype was seen a handful of times. The chain uses TRBV5-1 and TRBJ2-3; 9 bases are a match to TRBD1. V trimming: 2 bases; J trimming: 12 bases; junction bases outside the gene matches: 13. The CDR3 loop spans 15 amino acids. Germline assignment: CDR1 SGHRS and CDR2 YFSETQ. CDR3 DNA: TGCGCCAGCAGCTTACTCCCACAGGGGGCTTCCCCACAGTATTTT. The encoded protein is CASSLLPQGASPQYF.

This chain joins TRBV5-1 and TRBJ2-1; 9 nucleotides agree with TRBD1. With 4 bases clipped from V and 8 bases from J, the junction kept 10 bases outside the gene matches. The germline CDR1 and CDR2 sequences are SGHRS and YFSETQ. The CDR3 is made up of 15 amino acids. The CDR3 region is CASSRGTGREDEQFF. CDR3 nucleotides: TGCGCCAGCAGCCGGGGGACAGGGAGGGAGGATGAGCAGTTCTTC.

This chain links TRBV2 with TRBJ2-1; 8 positions match TRBD2. V trimming: 2 bases; J trimming: 6 bases; junction bases outside the gene matches: 6. Germline V gene data show CDR1 as SNHLY and CDR2 as FYNNEI. The CDR3 runs 15 residues. The DNA of the CDR3 is TGTGCCAGCAGTGAACCCGGGGGGGCTCGCAATGAGCAGTTCTTC. This gives the protein CASSEPGGARNEQFF.

The chain recombines TRBV5-1 with TRBJ2-1; the match to TRBD1 covers 8 bases. The trim removed 3 bases at V and 4 bases at J, leaving 12 bases unmatched. Germline assignment: CDR1 SGHRS and CDR2 YFSETQ. The CDR3 has 17 residues. The CDR3, as DNA: TGCGCCAGCAGCTCGCTTCCTAGGACAGGGCAGTACAATGAGCAGTTCTTC. Residues: CASSSLPRTGQYNEQFF.

Only a few counts were recorded for this clonotype. The junction and the germline gene differ at one end; a read error may be behind it. The chain employs TRBV7-9 and TRBJ2-1; weak D call: TRBD2 (5 bases). This CDR3 is 19 amino acids long. Germline CDR1 is SEHNR and CDR2 is FQNEAQ (reference sequence). The CDR3 region is CASSYLPLDTGLRGNGQFF. CDR3 DNA: TGTGCCAGCAGCTATCTACCCCTTGACACCGGACTGCGAGGAAATGGGCAGTTCTTC.

The V call is TRBV28, the J call TRBJ2-7; D is possibly TRBD2 (5 bases). The CDR3 length is 14 residues. Germline-derived CDR1 and CDR2 are MDHEN and SYDVKM. The germline V and J ends were trimmed by 3 bases and 2 bases, with 11 bases remaining between them. CDR3 in amino acids: CASSFQRTTYEQYF. DNA for the CDR3: TGTGCCAGCAGTTTCCAGCGGACGACCTACGAGCAGTACTTC.

The CDR3 here is CATSDRLVDTQYF. The CDR3, as DNA: TGTGCCACCAGCGACCGCCTGGTGGATACGCAGTATTTT. This rearrangement joins TRBV24-1 to TRBJ2-3; D unresolved. Germline V lookup: CDR1 KGHDR, CDR2 SFDVKD. The V and J ends lost 7 bases and 6 bases respectively, with 13 bases between them. This CDR3 contains 13 residues.

A note on this clonotype: The junction departs from the called germline gene at one end, perhaps through a read error. The chain joins TRBV5-1 to TRBJ1-1, with D maybe TRBD1 (6 bases). Per germline, CDR1 SGHRS and CDR2 YFSETQ. The CDR3 is 14 amino acids. The CDR3 nucleotides are TGCGCCAGCACCTTGGAGGGGGGCCGGACTGAAGCTTTCTTT. Translating it yields CASTLEGGRTEAFF.